What follows is one T cell receptor (beta chain) and its context. Germline CDR1 is MNHEY and CDR2 is SVGEGT. The CDR3 is 15 amino acids. The ends were cut back, 5 bases at V and 7 bases at J, with 18 bases in the middle. The source of the sample is a study of blood T cells in healthy people across ages. Through a sample-barcoded 5' primer and a J-beta primer mix, a second PCR was run for roughly 6 to 11 cycles. TCRdb passed the 5' RACE reads through MiXCR, listing each CDR3 protein once. Here the sample spans over 1,200,000 distinct CDR3 sequences, roughly 64% being singletons. V and J are TRBV6-2 or TRBV6-3 and TRBJ2-1; D uncertain. The receptor's source is a young man in good health. The sample comprised blood. CDR3 DNA sequence: TGTGCCAGCAGTGCCTCCCTGAGCGTCGGGAATGAGCAGTTCTTC. This encodes CASSASLSVGNEQFF.